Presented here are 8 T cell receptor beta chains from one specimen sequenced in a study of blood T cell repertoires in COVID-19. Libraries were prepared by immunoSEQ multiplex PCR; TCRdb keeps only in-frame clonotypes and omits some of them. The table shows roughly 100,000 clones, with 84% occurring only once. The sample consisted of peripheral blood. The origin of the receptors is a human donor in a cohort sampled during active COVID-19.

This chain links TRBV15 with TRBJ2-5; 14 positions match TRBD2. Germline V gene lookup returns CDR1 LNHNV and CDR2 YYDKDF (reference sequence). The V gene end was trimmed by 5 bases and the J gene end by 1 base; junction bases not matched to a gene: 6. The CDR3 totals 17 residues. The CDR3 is CATSPGLAGVLQETQYF. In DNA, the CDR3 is TGTGCCACCAGCCCGGGACTAGCGGGGGTCCTCCAAGAGACCCAGTACTTC.

The CDR3, as DNA: TGTGCCAGCAGCGACGGGACAGGTGGCTACAATGAGCAGTTCTTC. This encodes CASSDGTGGYNEQFF. The chain links TRBV7-2 to TRBJ2-1; 8 positions match TRBD1. This CDR3 comprises 15 residues. CDR1 and CDR2 (germline): SGHTA, FQGNSA. V was clipped by 5 bases and J by 3 bases; unmatched bases: 6.

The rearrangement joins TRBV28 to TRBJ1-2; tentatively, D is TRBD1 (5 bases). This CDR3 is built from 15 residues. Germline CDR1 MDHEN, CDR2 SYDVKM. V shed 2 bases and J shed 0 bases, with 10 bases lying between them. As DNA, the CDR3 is TGTGCCAGCAGTTTAGGGGGGTCCGCTAACTATGGCTACACCTTC. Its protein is CASSLGGSANYGYTF.

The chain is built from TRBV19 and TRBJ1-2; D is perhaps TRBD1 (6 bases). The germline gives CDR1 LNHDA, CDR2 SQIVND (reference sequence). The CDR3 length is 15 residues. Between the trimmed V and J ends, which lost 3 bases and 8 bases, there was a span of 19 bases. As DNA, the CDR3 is TGTGCCAGTAGTATGAAAGGGGGTCAAAGTATCGGCTACACCTTC. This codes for CASSMKGGQSIGYTF.

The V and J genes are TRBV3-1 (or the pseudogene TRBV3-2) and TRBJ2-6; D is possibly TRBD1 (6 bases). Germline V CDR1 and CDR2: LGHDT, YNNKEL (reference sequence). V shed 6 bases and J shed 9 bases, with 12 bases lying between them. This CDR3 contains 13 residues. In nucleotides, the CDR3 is TGTGCCAGCAGTCGTGACAGGTTCAACGTCCTGACTTTC. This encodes CASSRDRFNVLTF.

CDR3 region: CASFRILGRDGYTF. CDR3 nucleotide sequence: TGTGCCAGCTTTAGGATTCTCGGCAGGGATGGCTACACCTTC. V and J are TRBV7-9 and TRBJ1-2; D possibly corresponds to TRBD1 (5 bases). The CDR3 contains 14 residues. Germline CDR1 and CDR2: SEHNR and FQNEAQ (reference sequence). Between the trimmed V and J ends, which lost 8 bases and 6 bases, there was a span of 19 bases. Supplemented by reference TRBV7-9 and TRBJ1-2, the full variable domain reads DTGVSQNPRHKITKRGQNVTFRCDPISEHNRLYWYRQTLGQGPEFLTYFQNEAQLEKSRLLSDRFSAERPKGSFSTLEIQRTEQGDSAMYLCASFRILGRDGYTFGSGTRLTVV.

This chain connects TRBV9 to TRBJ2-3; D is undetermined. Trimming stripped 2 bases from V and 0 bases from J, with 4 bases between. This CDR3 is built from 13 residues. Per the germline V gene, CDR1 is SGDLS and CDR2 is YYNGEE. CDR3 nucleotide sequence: TGTGCCAGCAGCGTGTCTAGCACAGATACGCAGTATTTT. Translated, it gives CASSVSSTDTQYF. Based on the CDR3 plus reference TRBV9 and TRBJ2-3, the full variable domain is DSGVTQTPKHLITATGQRVTLRCSPRSGDLSVYWYQQSLDQGLQFLIQYYNGEERAKGNILERFSAQQFPDLHSELNLSSLELGDSALYFCASSVSSTDTQYFGPGTRLTVL.

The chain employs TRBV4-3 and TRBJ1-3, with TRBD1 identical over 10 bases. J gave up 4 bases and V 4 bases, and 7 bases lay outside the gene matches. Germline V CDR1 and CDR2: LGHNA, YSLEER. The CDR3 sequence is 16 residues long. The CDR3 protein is CASSRTPDRGGNTIYF. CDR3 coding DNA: TGCGCCAGCAGCCGGACACCGGACAGGGGGGGAAACACCATATATTTT.